This T cell receptor (beta chain) was retrieved from a study of blood T cell repertoires in COVID-19. As for the study in general: Donors in the United States, Italy and Spain gave samples during acute or convalescent COVID-19.

J gave up 4 bases and V 7 bases, and 5 bases lay outside the gene matches. This CDR3 region has 14 residues. CDR1 is LNHDA and CDR2 is SQIVND in the germline V gene (reference sequence). It was during active infection that Seattle patients were enrolled and then longitudinally followed. In the authors' workflow: Nucleated cell counts were estimated from reference gene primer amplification. Sequencing was performed with immunoSEQ multiplex PCR; in TCRdb, only in-frame clones are kept and a portion is missing. The V and J calls and the clone size are those of that table, but D and trimming were determined from the DNA. The repertoire has over 150,000 clones, approximately 85% of them found once; the top ten carry 0.63%.

This chain connects TRBV19 to TRBJ1-1, with TRBD1 matching 11 bases. What was sequenced was peripheral blood. This clonotype was sampled from a man aged 60-69 years with COVID-19, enrolled during active disease. The CDR3 reads CASTWTGGFTEAFF. The CDR3 bases are TGTGCCAGTACCTGGACAGGGGGCTTCACTGAAGCTTTCTTT.